Sequencing of this TCR beta chain was carried out in a study of cytomegalovirus exposure and HLA in healthy donors. Findings and caveats of the study: Certain indistinguishable V segments, among them TRBV6-2 and TRBV6-3, were excluded. An analysis was carried out later, and it reportedly showed fewer N-insertions in an Asian-associated ancestry cluster than the roughly 670-donor mean. Most TCR beta V segments were productive about 87% or about 30% of the time in an earlier analysis. Usually a TCR sequence was rare, but some public TCRs were found in many donors.

Germline CDR1 is MNHNY and CDR2 is SVGAGI (reference sequence). The CDR3 extends over 13 amino acids. V was shortened by 10 bases and J by 6 bases, with 18 bases between the two germline ends. The study ran its PCR with 60 Vbeta and 13 Jbeta primers. TCRdb's copy holds only in-frame clones and misses some; the assay was immunoSEQ multiplex PCR. The sample has under 200,000 clones, 70% to 80% seen once; the top ten hold less than 2.5%. Notes on this clone: Its target is not known.

The sequenced material came from PBMCs. The source is a man in his forties or fifties in good health and CMV-seropositive. The gene calls are TRBV6-6 and TRBJ1-2, with D possibly matching TRBD1 (5 bases). CDR3 nucleotides: TGTGCCACCCGGGGGGGTGTATCGAATGGCTACACCTTC. Translated, it gives CATRGGVSNGYTF.